These 12 T cell receptor beta chains were sequenced from one sample in a study of pediatric ulcerative colitis. One to two pinch biopsies were taken from the rectum during colonoscopy. Repertoires were generated with immunoSEQ multiplex PCR, while TCRdb's copy carries only in-frame clones and drops some. The data hold tens of thousands of clones, with 55% to 85% observed a single time. The sample consisted of gut tissue. The receptor set was obtained from a boy aged 5-17 years with moderate ulcerative colitis.

This clone was counted a few times. The chain is built from TRBV5-1 and TRBJ2-3, with D possibly TRBD2 on 6 matching bases. The germline CDR1 and CDR2 sequences are SGHRS and YFSETQ. There are 14 residues in the CDR3. Trimming removed 2 bases at V and 8 bases at J, with 15 bases between. CDR3 sequence reads: CASSFGGKDGTQYF. DNA of the CDR3: TGCGCCAGCAGCTTTGGAGGGAAGGACGGTACGCAGTATTTT.

This clone turned up a few times. The rearrangement joins TRBV9 to TRBJ1-4, with D unclear. This CDR3 contains 15 residues. Germline CDR1 is SGDLS and CDR2 is YYNGEE. V gave up 0 bases and J gave up 8 bases, with 14 bases separating them. In DNA form, the CDR3 reads TGTGCCAGCAGCGTAGGTAACGGTTTTCGGGAAAAACTGTTTTTT. This encodes CASSVGNGFREKLFF.

The chain is built from TRBV4-3 and TRBJ1-1; D unclear. From germline, CDR1 is LGHNA and CDR2 YSLEER. The CDR3 consists of 16 residues. The V end lost 0 bases, the J end lost 1 base, and 12 bases lay between the germline ends. The CDR3 region is CASSQDPFLGNTEAFF. Written as DNA, the CDR3 is TGCGCCAGCAGCCAAGATCCTTTTTTGGGGAACACTGAAGCTTTCTTT.

The V gene is TRBV7-9, the J gene TRBJ2-7; D gene uncertain. The V and J ends lost 3 bases and 0 bases respectively, with 6 bases between them. Germline V CDR1 and CDR2: SEHNR, FQNEAQ (reference sequence). This CDR3 is 13 amino acids long. This chain's CDR3 is CASSFGDSYEQYF. In DNA, the CDR3 is TGTGCCAGCAGCTTTGGGGACTCCTACGAGCAGTACTTC.

V is TRBV10-2 and J is TRBJ1-5, with D unresolved. CDR3 length equals 13 residues. Germline V gene data show CDR1 as WSHSY and CDR2 as SAAADI. Trimming left V 2 bases short and J 2 bases short, with 4 bases between. In DNA form, the CDR3 reads TGCGCCAGCAGTGAGCATCGCAATCAGCCCCAGCATTTT. Protein sequence: CASSEHRNQPQHF.

The rearrangement joins TRBV29-1 to TRBJ2-5; 16 nucleotides align to TRBD2. V lost 6 bases to trimming and J lost 4 bases; unmatched junction nucleotides: 5. In germline, CDR1 is SQVTM, CDR2 ANQGSEA. This CDR3 spans 15 amino acids. DNA of the CDR3: TGCAGCGTGGGGACTAGCGGGAGGGCCCTAGAGACCCAGTACTTC. Its translation: CSVGTSGRALETQYF.

The chain links TRBV10-2 to TRBJ2-5; D might be TRBD1 or TRBD2, each matching 6 bases. Germline CDR1 WSHSY, CDR2 SAAADI. The V and J ends lost 0 bases and 5 bases respectively, with 13 bases between them. This CDR3 contains 15 residues. The CDR3 sequence is CASSESQRRGETQYF. The DNA for the CDR3 is TGCGCCAGCAGTGAGTCGCAACGGAGGGGGGAGACCCAGTACTTC.

The chain links TRBV15 to TRBJ1-6, with unresolved D. The V and J ends lost 0 bases and 8 bases respectively, with 11 bases between them. CDR1 and CDR2 from the germline V gene are LNHNV and YYDKDF (reference sequence). CDR3 length: 15 residues. CDR3 DNA: TGTGCCACCAGCAGAGAAAAAGGGTGGGATTCACCCCTCCACTTT. Encoded protein: CATSREKGWDSPLHF.

J is TRBJ1-3 and V is TRBV11-2; 7 bases align to TRBD1. Germline V CDR1 and CDR2: SGHAT, FQNNGV. The CDR3 has 20 residues. Trimming took 0 bases from V and 2 from J; bases not matched to a gene: 16. CDR3 DNA sequence: TGTGCCAGCAGCTTAGAAGGCCGACAGGGAGTTAAATTAACTGGAAACACCATATATTTT. It is translated as CASSLEGRQGVKLTGNTIYF. Using reference TRBV11-2 and TRBJ1-3 for the parts outside the CDR3, the full variable domain is EAGVAQSPRYKIIEKRQSVAFWCNPISGHATLYWYQQILGQGPKLLIQFQNNGVVDDSQLPKDRFSAERLKGVDSTLKIQPAKLEDSAVYLCASSLEGRQGVKLTGNTIYFGEGSWLTVV.

By proportion, this clone is medium-sized. J is TRBJ1-1 and V is TRBV9, with D unresolved. This CDR3 is 17 amino acids long. V was trimmed by 0 bases and J by 2 bases, leaving 17 bases between them. Germline V lookup: CDR1 SGDLS, CDR2 YYNGEE. The DNA of the CDR3 is TGTGCCAGCAGCGTAGACGGCAAAGTGAGCAAAAACACTGAAGCTTTCTTT. Encoded protein: CASSVDGKVSKNTEAFF.

V and J are TRBV25-1 and TRBJ2-7; D possibly corresponds to TRBD2 (6 bases). CDR1 and CDR2 (germline): MGHDK, SYGVNS. Trimming took 0 bases from V and 3 from J, leaving 12 bases between them. The CDR3 sequence is 15 residues long. This CDR3 reads CASSEYGGIRYEQYF. The DNA for the CDR3 is TGTGCCAGCAGTGAATATGGGGGGATCCGCTACGAGCAGTACTTC.

The CDR3 sequence: CASSPRGAGGAQYYEQYF. The CDR3, as DNA: TGTGCCAGCAGCCCCCGGGGGGCAGGGGGCGCTCAATACTACGAGCAGTACTTC. The J gene is TRBJ2-7, the V gene TRBV5-5; tentatively, D is TRBD1 (8 bases). This CDR3 is 18 amino acids long. V was trimmed by 4 bases and J by 3 bases, leaving 26 bases between them. Looked up from germline, CDR1 is SGHKS and CDR2 is YYEKEE (reference sequence). The complete variable domain, with remaining parts taken from reference TRBV5-5 and TRBJ2-7, reads DAGVTQSPTHLIKTRGQQVTLRCSPISGHKSVSWYQQVLGQGPQFIFQYYEKEERGRGNFPDRFSARQFPNYSSELNVNALLLGDSALYLCASSPRGAGGAQYYEQYFGPGTRLTVT.